The 6 T cell receptor beta chains below come from one sample, sequenced in a study of T cell clones after liver transplantation. Only in-frame clones appear in the TCRdb table, and some are missing; sequencing was by immunoSEQ multiplex PCR. This sample yields around 78,000 clones, of which roughly 83% are seen a single time; 2.8% belongs to the top ten. Specimen: CD4+ T cells from blood, collected at the 22-month timepoint. The receptors here all came from a human patient who received a liver transplant. The graft donor may have given rise to some T cells.

The rearrangement joins TRBV10-3 to TRBJ1-1; D gene uncertain. The CDR3 loop spans 13 amino acids. The germline gives CDR1 ENHRY, CDR2 SYGVKD. The V end was cut by 6 bases, the J end by 5 bases, with 13 bases between. CDR3 sequence (DNA): TGTGCCATCAGCAGAGGAGGTGAGACTGAAGCTTTCTTT. Translation: CAISRGGETEAFF.

This clone was detected a few times. The J gene is TRBJ2-2, the V gene TRBV5-1, with 7 bases aligning to TRBD1. The germline CDR1 and CDR2 sequences are SGHRS and YFSETQ. This CDR3 is 14 amino acids long. Trimming cost V 4 bases and J 1 base; bases outside gene matches: 1. The CDR3 region is CASSRQGNTGELFF. The DNA of the CDR3 is TGCGCCAGCAGCCGACAGGGGAACACCGGGGAGCTGTTTTTT.

The chain joins TRBV29-1 to TRBJ2-7; D possibly corresponds to TRBD2 (5 bases). The CDR3 length is 13 residues. Germline assignment: CDR1 SQVTM and CDR2 ANQGSEA. Deletions cut 2 bases from V and 6 bases from J, with 14 bases between. CDR3 nucleotide sequence: TGCAGCGTTGAAAGGAGTGTTGGAGGCGAGCAGTACTTC. Encoded protein: CSVERSVGGEQYF.

The gene calls are TRBV27 and TRBJ2-2; 8 bases fit TRBD2. This CDR3 contains 18 residues. Trimming took 3 bases from V and 2 from J; bases not matched to a gene: 11. CDR1 and CDR2 from the germline V gene are MNHEY and SMNVEV (reference sequence). In nucleotides, the CDR3 is TGTGCCAGCAGTTTTAGGCTTTGGACTAGCAGTAACACCGGGGAGCTGTTTTTT. Translated: CASSFRLWTSSNTGELFF.

The chain is built from TRBV29-1 and TRBJ2-5, with D perhaps TRBD1 (6 bases). Deletions cut 4 bases from V and 0 bases from J, with 12 bases between. CDR1 SQVTM and CDR2 ANQGSEA come from the germline V gene. CDR3 length equals 14 residues. CDR3 amino acids: CSVAPGTHQETQYF. For the CDR3, the DNA is TGCAGCGTTGCCCCCGGGACACACCAAGAGACCCAGTACTTC.

This chain links TRBV5-1 with TRBJ1-4, with TRBD1 matching 10 bases. CDR1 is SGHRS and CDR2 is YFSETQ in the germline V gene. Trimming cost V 3 bases and J 9 bases; bases outside gene matches: 5. The CDR3 spans 14 residues. The CDR3 DNA is TGCGCCAGCAGCTCGGGACAGGGGACTCAAAAACTGTTTTTT. Its protein product is CASSSGQGTQKLFF.